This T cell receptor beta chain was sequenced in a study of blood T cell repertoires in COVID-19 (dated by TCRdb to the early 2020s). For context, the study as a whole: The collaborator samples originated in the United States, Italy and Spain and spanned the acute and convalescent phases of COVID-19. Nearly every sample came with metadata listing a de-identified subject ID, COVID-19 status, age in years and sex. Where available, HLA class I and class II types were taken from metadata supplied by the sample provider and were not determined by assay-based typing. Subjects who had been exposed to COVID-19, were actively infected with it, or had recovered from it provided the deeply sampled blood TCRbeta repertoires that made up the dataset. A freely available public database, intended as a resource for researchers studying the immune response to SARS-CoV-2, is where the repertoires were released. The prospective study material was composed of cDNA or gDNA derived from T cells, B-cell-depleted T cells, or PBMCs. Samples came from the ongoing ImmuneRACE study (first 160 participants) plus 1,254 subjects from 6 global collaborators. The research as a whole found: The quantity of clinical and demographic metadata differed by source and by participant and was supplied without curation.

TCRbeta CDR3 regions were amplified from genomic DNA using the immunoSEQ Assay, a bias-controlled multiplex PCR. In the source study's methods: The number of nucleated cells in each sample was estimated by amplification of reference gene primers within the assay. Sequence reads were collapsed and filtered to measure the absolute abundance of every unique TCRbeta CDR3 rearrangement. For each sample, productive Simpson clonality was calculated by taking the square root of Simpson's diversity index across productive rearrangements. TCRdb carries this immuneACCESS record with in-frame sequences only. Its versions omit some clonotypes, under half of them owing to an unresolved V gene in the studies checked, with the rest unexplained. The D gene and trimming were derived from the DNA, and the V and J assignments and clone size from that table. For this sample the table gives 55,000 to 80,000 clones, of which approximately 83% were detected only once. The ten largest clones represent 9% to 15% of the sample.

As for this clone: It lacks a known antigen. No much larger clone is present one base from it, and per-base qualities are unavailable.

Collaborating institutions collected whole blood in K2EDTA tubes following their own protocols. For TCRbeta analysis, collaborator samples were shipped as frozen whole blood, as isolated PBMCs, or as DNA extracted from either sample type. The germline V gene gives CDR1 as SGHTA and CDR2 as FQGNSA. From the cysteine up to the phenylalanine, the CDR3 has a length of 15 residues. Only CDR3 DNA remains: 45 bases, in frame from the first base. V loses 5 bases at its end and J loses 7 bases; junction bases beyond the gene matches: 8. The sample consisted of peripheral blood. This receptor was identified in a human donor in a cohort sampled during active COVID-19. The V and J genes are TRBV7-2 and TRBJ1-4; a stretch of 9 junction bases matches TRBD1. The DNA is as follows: TGTGCCAGCAGCCTACGGGGACAGGGAGGTGAAAAACTGTTTTTT. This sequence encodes CASSLRGQGGEKLFF.